This T cell receptor beta chain was retrieved from a study of blood T cell repertoires in COVID-19. Across the study: Samples came from the United States, Italy and Spain, spanning acute and convalescent COVID-19. The analysed material was cDNA or gDNA that came from T cells, B-cell-depleted T cells, or PBMCs.

This CDR3 has 14 residues. Germline V CDR1 and CDR2: SQVTM, ANQGSEA. V lost 6 bases to trimming and J lost 4 bases; unmatched junction nucleotides: 5. In the source study's methods: Estimates of nucleated cell counts were drawn from the amplification of reference gene primers. Repertoires were generated with immunoSEQ multiplex PCR, while TCRdb's copy carries only in-frame clones and drops some. Clone size and V and J calls were adopted from that table, with D and trimming inferred from the DNA. The sample lists about 200,000 clones; approximately 83% were seen once. This TCR was sampled from a man aged 40-49 years with acute or convalescent COVID-19. The sequenced sample was peripheral blood. The chain recombines TRBV29-1 with TRBJ2-1; TRBD2 aligns across 11 bases. This CDR3 reads CSVPTSGIYNEQFF. In DNA, the CDR3 is TGCAGCGTGCCGACTAGCGGGATTTACAATGAGCAGTTCTTC.